The present entry profiles one TCR beta chain with its context. As yet, its antigen is unknown. This sample was included in a study of T cell responses to AZD1222 COVID-19 vaccine. Study-wide findings and caveats: CD4 TCRs linked to vaccination spanned spike, dominating at 160-218 and 743-854.

Produced via immunoSEQ multiplex PCR; TCRdb's table is partial and in-frame only. This sample has roughly 150,000 clones, with 75% to 90% found just once. The CDR3 is 14 residues long. CDR1 and CDR2 (germline): SEHNR, FQNEAQ (reference sequence). The ends were cut back, 5 bases at V and 3 bases at J, with 13 bases in the middle. V and J are TRBV7-9 and TRBJ1-2, with D uncertain. This receptor was obtained from an adult who received the AZD1222 COVID-19 vaccine. Specimen: peripheral blood, collected 28 days after the second AZD1222 dose. The CDR3 sequence: CASSPRGSHYGYTF. The CDR3 DNA sequence: TGTGCCAGCAGCCCCCGAGGGTCACACTATGGCTACACCTTC.